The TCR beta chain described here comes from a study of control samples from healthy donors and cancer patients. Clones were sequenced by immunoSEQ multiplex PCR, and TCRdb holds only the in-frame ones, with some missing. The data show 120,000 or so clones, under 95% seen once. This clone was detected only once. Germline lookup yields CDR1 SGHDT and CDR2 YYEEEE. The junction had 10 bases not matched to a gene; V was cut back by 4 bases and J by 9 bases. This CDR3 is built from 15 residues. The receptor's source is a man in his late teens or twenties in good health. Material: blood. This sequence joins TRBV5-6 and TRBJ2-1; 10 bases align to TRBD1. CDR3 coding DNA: TGTGCCAGCAGCCCGACGGGACAGGGGTTGGGTGAGCAGTTCTTC. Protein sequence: CASSPTGQGLGEQFF.